This T cell receptor (beta chain) was identified in a study of radiotherapy plus CTLA-4 blockade in lung cancer. Trimming left V 4 bases short and J 1 base short, with 13 bases between. The CDR3 sequence is 15 residues long. Per the germline V gene, CDR1 is MNHNS and CDR2 is SASEGT. About this clone itself: Its antigen remains unknown.

Whole-study results and caveats: Together with interferon-beta, which increased in serum after radiation, early dynamic changes in blood T cell clones were reportedly the best predictors of response.

Method: immunoSEQ multiplex PCR; TCRdb's copy keeps in-frame clones and lacks some. Of about 110,000 clones listed, 81% are singletons. The chain has TRBV6-1 and TRBJ1-1; D remains ambiguous. The receptor's source is a human donor with non-small cell lung cancer that progressed on radiotherapy plus ipilimumab. Some clones in this sample may be carry-over from other donors' samples. The sample in question was peripheral blood, obtained from a patient treated with radiotherapy plus ipilimumab. This CDR3 is CASSAIHLSNTEAFF. The CDR3 DNA follows: TGTGCCAGCAGTGCGATACACCTTTCGAACACTGAAGCTTTCTTT.